Listed here are 14 T cell receptor beta chains from one sample, sequenced in a study of shared clonotypes between healthy human individuals. Generated by immunoSEQ multiplex PCR, the TCRdb table keeps only in-frame clones and is missing some. The table lists approximately 1,500,000 clones, nearly 99% of them singletons, with around 0.47% in the top ten. The sample comprised naive CD4+ T cells sorted from blood. Subset specified: CD45RA+ positively selected. All receptors come from a man aged 25-45 years in good health.

The CDR3 protein is CASSFDGRFNNEQFF. As DNA, the CDR3 is TGTGCCAGCAGCTTCGATGGGCGCTTTAACAATGAGCAGTTCTTC. The chain carries TRBV7-9 and TRBJ2-1; D gene ambiguous. Trimming took off 3 bases at V and 5 bases at J, with 14 bases between the two ends. The V gene's germline CDR1 is SEHNR and CDR2 FQNEAQ (reference sequence). The CDR3 covers 15 residues.

This chain links TRBV18 with TRBJ2-7; TRBD2 aligns across 7 bases. The germline V gene has CDR1 KGHSH and CDR2 LQKENI. V lost 1 base to trimming and J lost 5 bases; unmatched junction nucleotides: 5. The CDR3 spans 14 residues. The DNA of the CDR3 is TGTGCCAGCTCACCACTGCCAAGCGGGGACGAGCAGTACTTC. Protein product: CASSPLPSGDEQYF.

V and J are TRBV7-9 and TRBJ1-1; TRBD1 matches at 8 bases. Germline lookup yields CDR1 SEHNR and CDR2 FQNEAQ (reference sequence). The CDR3 runs to 17 residues. J lost 4 bases, V lost 5 bases, and 15 bases had no gene match. The CDR3 sequence: CASSPTGGSYLGTEAFF. The CDR3 DNA is TGTGCCAGCAGCCCAACAGGGGGTTCCTATTTGGGCACTGAAGCTTTCTTT.

This sequence joins TRBV28 and TRBJ1-1; D ambiguous. This CDR3 has 14 residues. The germline V gene has CDR1 MDHEN and CDR2 SYDVKM. The V gene lost 1 base and the J gene lost 5 bases, with 11 bases spanning the gap. CDR3 nucleotides: TGTGCCAGCAGTTTATTGCCCGGAAATACTGAAGCTTTCTTT. As protein: CASSLLPGNTEAFF.

The V gene is TRBV9, the J gene TRBJ2-5; no reliable D call. This CDR3 has 14 residues. Per germline, CDR1 SGDLS and CDR2 YYNGEE. V dropped 0 bases and J dropped 1 base, with 7 bases sitting between them. Here the CDR3 reads CASSVGVRQETQYF. CDR3 coding DNA: TGTGCCAGCAGCGTAGGAGTCCGCCAAGAGACCCAGTACTTC. Full variable domain (rest looked up from reference TRBV9 and TRBJ2-5): DSGVTQTPKHLITATGQRVTLRCSPRSGDLSVYWYQQSLDQGLQFLIQYYNGEERAKGNILERFSAQQFPDLHSELNLSSLELGDSALYFCASSVGVRQETQYFGPGTRLLVL.

The chain has TRBV7-2 and TRBJ2-7, with 14 bases matching TRBD2. Germline V lookup: CDR1 SGHTA, CDR2 FQGNSA. This CDR3 spans 16 amino acids. The V segment lost 1 base and the J segment 10 bases; nucleotides outside the gene matches: 9. The CDR3 is CASSLGLAGGVPPQYF. CDR3 DNA: TGTGCCAGCAGCTTAGGACTAGCGGGAGGGGTACCCCCTCAGTACTTC.

The chain couples TRBV6-1 to TRBJ2-7; 9 bases line up with TRBD1. V was clipped by 6 bases and J by 5 bases; unmatched bases: 8. The CDR3 extends over 14 amino acids. Germline CDR1 MNHNS, CDR2 SASEGT. The chain's CDR3 is CASRRDRDSNEQYF. The CDR3 DNA follows: TGTGCCAGCAGACGGGACAGGGATTCGAACGAGCAGTACTTC.

Concerning this clone: Other DNA sequences in the same sample also yield this CDR3. The chain carries TRBV5-4 and TRBJ2-5, with D perhaps TRBD2 (5 bases). The V end was cut by 5 bases, the J end by 5 bases, with 13 bases between. CDR1 is SGHNT and CDR2 is YYREEE in the germline V gene (reference sequence). The CDR3 sequence is 13 residues long. The CDR3 region is CASSPTGGETQYF. The CDR3 region has the DNA TGTGCCAGCAGTCCGACCGGCGGGGAGACCCAGTACTTC.

The CDR3 here is CAWSVRFSGETQYF. CDR3 DNA: TGTGCCTGGAGTGTACGGTTTAGCGGCGAGACCCAGTACTTC. This chain links TRBV30 with TRBJ2-5, with D possibly matching TRBD2 (6 bases). In germline, CDR1 is GTSNPN, CDR2 SVGIG (reference sequence). This CDR3 is built from 14 residues. Trimming shortened V by 0 bases and J by 5 bases, and 13 bases separated the two germline ends.

This chain uses TRBV10-3 with TRBJ2-7; 12 positions agree with TRBD1. CDR1 and CDR2 from the germline V gene are ENHRY and SYGVKD. This CDR3 has 14 residues. With 5 bases clipped from V and 6 bases from J, the junction kept 5 bases outside the gene matches. The CDR3: CAISPGTGGGEQYF. The CDR3 nucleotides are TGTGCCATCAGTCCCGGGACAGGGGGCGGCGAGCAGTACTTC.

This rearrangement joins TRBV7-9 to TRBJ2-1, with D perhaps assigned TRBD1 or TRBD2 (6 bases each). The CDR3 is 14 amino acids. Trimming removed 5 bases from V and 8 bases from J, with 16 bases in between. CDR1 SEHNR and CDR2 FQNEAQ come from the germline V gene (reference sequence). The CDR3 DNA reads TGTGCCAGCAGCCTAGGGGGGCCCACGGATGAGCAGTTCTTC. Translating gives CASSLGGPTDEQFF.

The CDR3 nucleotides read TGTGCCAGCAGCTTAGAGATCGGGGTCACGGCGACCCAGTACTTC. This codes for CASSLEIGVTATQYF. V and J are TRBV11-2 and TRBJ2-5, with D possibly matching TRBD2 (5 bases). The germline V and J ends were trimmed by 0 bases and 7 bases, with 15 bases remaining between them. The CDR3 has 15 amino acids. Germline CDR1 SGHAT, CDR2 FQNNGV.

The J gene is TRBJ2-5, the V gene TRBV5-5; 8 bases match TRBD2. Trimming at V came to 6 bases and at J to 5 bases, leaving 9 bases not matched to a gene. CDR1 is SGHKS and CDR2 is YYEKEE in the germline V gene (reference sequence). CDR3 length: 14 amino acids. The CDR3 spells CASTRSGGPETQYF. For the CDR3, the DNA is TGTGCCAGCACCCGGTCGGGAGGGCCTGAGACCCAGTACTTC. Full variable domain (remainder filled in from reference TRBV5-5 and TRBJ2-5): DAGVTQSPTHLIKTRGQQVTLRCSPISGHKSVSWYQQVLGQGPQFIFQYYEKEERGRGNFPDRFSARQFPNYSSELNVNALLLGDSALYLCASTRSGGPETQYFGPGTRLLVL.

This chain joins TRBV15 and TRBJ2-1; the D call may be TRBD1 or TRBD2 (6 bases each). This CDR3 comprises 14 residues. Germline V CDR1 and CDR2: LNHNV, YYDKDF (reference sequence). V was cut by 1 base and J by 9 bases, with 13 bases left in between. CDR3 bases: TGTGCCACCAGCAGAGGGAAAGGGGGGACTGAGCAGTTCTTC. Translated: CATSRGKGGTEQFF. Filled out from reference TRBV15 and TRBJ2-1, the complete variable domain reads DAMVIQNPRYQVTQFGKPVTLSCSQTLNHNVMYWYQQKSSQAPKLLFHYYDKDFNNEADTPDNFQSRRPNTSFCFLDIRSPGLGDTAMYLCATSRGKGGTEQFFGPGTRLTVL.